The 8 T cell receptor beta chains below were found in one sample sequenced in a study of breast tumors, draining lymph nodes, adjacent tissues. Breast cancer patients provided tissue from their axillary draining lymph nodes. TCRdb processed the multiplex PCR reads anew with MiXCR; each CDR3 protein has one entry. The sample includes about 270,000 distinct CDR3 sequences, 30% to 35% seen only once; the top ten take roughly 1.2%. The material sequenced was axillary lymph node tissue. These receptors all stem from a female donor with breast cancer. Some clones in this sample may be carry-over from other donors' samples.

For this clonotype: A much larger clone lies a single base off, so this may be a read error. V usage is TRBV6-2 or TRBV6-3 and J usage is TRBJ2-7; TRBD2 aligns across 8 bases. The CDR3 has 14 residues. Germline V gene sequence: CDR1 MNHEY, CDR2 SVGEGT. V lost 6 bases, J lost 5 bases, and 9 bases stayed unmatched. The CDR3 DNA follows: TGTGCCAGCAGCCACCCAGCGGGAGCCGACGAGCAGTACTTC. It encodes CASSHPAGADEQYF.

This rearrangement joins TRBV6-2 or TRBV6-3 to TRBJ2-5; TRBD1 is a possible D gene (6 bases). The CDR3 runs 14 residues. Germline CDR1 reads MNHEY; CDR2 reads SVGEGT. With 6 bases removed from V and 4 bases from J, the gap between germline ends came to 15 bases. Here the CDR3 DNA reads TGTGCCAGCAGCGCCCAACAGGGAAGAGAGACCCAGTACTTC. It is translated as CASSAQQGRETQYF.

In its sample, this clonotype was seen many times. The chain employs TRBV4-1 and TRBJ2-1; 10 bases map to TRBD2. Germline loops: CDR1 MGHRA, CDR2 YSYEKL. V was pared by 2 bases and J by 7 bases, with 5 bases of the junction left unmatched. This CDR3 is built from 15 residues. CDR3 coding DNA: TGCGCCAGCAGCCAATTATTGGGACTAGCGAATGAGCAGTTCTTC. The encoded protein is CASSQLLGLANEQFF.

This clonotype was picked up a small number of times. The chain joins TRBV12-3 or TRBV12-4 to TRBJ1-1; D is possibly TRBD1 (5 bases). Deletions cut 3 bases from V and 10 bases from J, with 12 bases between. This CDR3 contains 12 residues. For the CDR3, the DNA is TGTGCCAGCAGTTTCGACAGTTTTGTAGCTTTCTTT. This codes for CASSFDSFVAFF.

This clonotype was observed at least ten times. This chain uses TRBV2 with TRBJ2-5; a weak D match, TRBD1 (6 bases). This CDR3 has 13 amino acids. Germline loops: CDR1 SNHLY, CDR2 FYNNEI. The V end lost 4 bases, the J end lost 5 bases, and 11 bases lay between the germline ends. DNA of the CDR3: TGTGCCAGCAGTGGACAGGTGATGGAGACCCAGTACTTC. It specifies CASSGQVMETQYF. Looking up the rest from reference TRBV2 and TRBJ2-5 gives the full variable domain: EPEVTQTPSHQVTQMGQEVILRCVPISNHLYFYWYRQILGQKVEFLVSFYNNEISEKSEIFDDQFSVERPDGSNFTLKIRSTKLEDSAMYFCASSGQVMETQYFGPGTRLLVL.

V is TRBV7-8 and J is TRBJ2-1; TRBD1 is a possible D gene (5 bases). CDR3 length equals 14 residues. Deletions cut 5 bases from V and 4 bases from J, with 12 bases between. CDR1 is SGHVS and CDR2 is FQNEAQ in the germline V gene. CDR3: CASSRQTLYNEQFF. For the CDR3, the DNA is TGTGCCAGCAGCAGACAGACCCTTTACAATGAGCAGTTCTTC. Filled out from reference TRBV7-8 and TRBJ2-1, the complete variable domain reads GAGVSQSPRYKVAKRGQDVALRCDPISGHVSLFWYQQALGQGPEFLTYFQNEAQLDKSGLPSDRFFAERPEGSVSTLKIQRTQQEDSAVYLCASSRQTLYNEQFFGPGTRLTVL.

About this clonotype itself: A much larger clone differs by one base, so this may be a read error. The chain uses TRBV11-3 and TRBJ2-2; D possibly corresponds to TRBD2 (5 bases). The CDR3 contains 15 residues. Per the germline V gene, CDR1 is SGHNT and CDR2 is YENEEA. The CDR3 is CASSAEGADTGELVF. The CDR3 bases are TGTGCCAGCAGCGCCGAGGGAGCAGACACCGGGGAGCTGGTTTTT.

This clonotype showed up many times. The chain links TRBV7-2 to TRBJ2-1, with a tentative D call TRBD2 (5 bases). Per the germline V gene, CDR1 is SGHTA and CDR2 is FQGNSA. V lost 0 bases to trimming and J lost 0 bases, with 12 bases between them. This CDR3 is built from 17 residues. The chain's CDR3 is CASSLAGSASSYNEQFF. The DNA for the CDR3 is TGTGCCAGCAGCTTAGCGGGTAGCGCAAGCTCCTACAATGAGCAGTTCTTC.